Shown below are 15 T cell receptor beta chains from a single sample sequenced in a study of blood T cell repertoires in COVID-19. Assay used: immunoSEQ multiplex PCR; TCRdb lists only in-frame clones, some missing. The sample consists of some 200,000 clones, about 88% of them appearing once. Sequencing input: peripheral blood. These receptors were collected from a man aged 35-49 years with active or convalescent COVID-19.

The chain has TRBV11-2 and TRBJ1-5, with 8 positions matching TRBD1. This CDR3 spans 13 amino acids. The V gene end was trimmed by 5 bases and the J gene end by 9 bases; junction bases not matched to a gene: 6. Germline V CDR1 and CDR2: SGHAT, FQNNGV. The CDR3 region is CASSPGQGRPQHF. The CDR3 nucleotides read TGTGCCAGCAGCCCAGGACAGGGTAGGCCCCAGCATTTT.

This clone has just a few counts. DNA of the CDR3: TGTGCCAGCAGTTTCCTGGAGGGGGGGCCGACTAATGAAAAACTGTTTTTT. Its protein product is CASSFLEGGPTNEKLFF. The rearrangement links TRBV28 to TRBJ1-4; D perhaps matches TRBD1 (6 bases). The V end was cut by 3 bases, the J end by 2 bases, with 16 bases between. Germline CDR1 and CDR2: MDHEN and SYDVKM. This CDR3 comprises 17 residues.

The V call is TRBV27, the J call TRBJ1-2; maybe TRBD1 (6 bases). CDR1 is MNHEY and CDR2 is SMNVEV in the germline V gene (reference sequence). The V end was cut by 5 bases, the J end by 4 bases, with 23 bases between. This CDR3 contains 17 residues. The DNA of the CDR3 is TGTGCCAGCAGTACGGGACACGCCGTCGTCTGGGGCTATGGCTACACCTTC. Residues: CASSTGHAVVWGYGYTF.

The V call is TRBV19, the J call TRBJ1-1; 11 nucleotides agree with TRBD1. The CDR3 contains 16 residues. Germline CDR1 is LNHDA and CDR2 is SQIVND (reference sequence). V gave up 1 base and J gave up 4 bases; unmatched junction bases: 5. The CDR3 loop is CASSIGGQGAGTEAFF. CDR3 sequence (DNA): TGTGCCAGTAGTATAGGCGGACAGGGGGCTGGCACTGAAGCTTTCTTT. Complete variable domain (other parts from reference TRBV19 and TRBJ1-1): DGGITQSPKYLFRKEGQNVTLSCEQNLNHDAMYWYRQDPGQGLRLIYYSQIVNDFQKGDIAEGYSVSREKKESFPLTVTSAQKNPTAFYLCASSIGGQGAGTEAFFGQGTRLTVV.

The V gene is TRBV6-2 or TRBV6-3, the J gene TRBJ2-3; D not certain. This CDR3 is built from 14 residues. The germline CDR1 and CDR2 sequences are MNHEY and SVGEGT. V lost 1 base and J 2 bases, leaving 7 bases between the germline ends. CDR3 sequence reads: CASSYWAPTDTQYF. In nucleotides, the CDR3 is TGTGCCAGCAGTTACTGGGCTCCCACAGATACGCAGTATTTT.

The chain combines TRBV24-1 with TRBJ1-2; maybe TRBD1 (5 bases). Germline CDR1 and CDR2: KGHDR and SFDVKD. The CDR3 spans 14 residues. V dropped 0 bases and J dropped 2 bases, with 6 bases sitting between them. The CDR3 spells CATSDLDRNYGYTF. The CDR3 region has the DNA TGTGCCACCAGTGATTTGGACAGAAACTATGGCTACACCTTC.

This chain links TRBV6-5 with TRBJ1-3, with a tentative D call TRBD1 (5 bases). This CDR3 contains 16 residues. Per germline, CDR1 MNHEY and CDR2 SVGAGI. Trimming removed 0 bases from V and 0 bases from J, with 9 bases in between. CDR3 protein: CASSYSSGNSGNTIYF. CDR3 sequence (DNA): TGTGCCAGCAGTTACTCTTCAGGGAACTCTGGAAACACCATATATTTT.

This clone was found once. The chain couples TRBV6-5 to TRBJ1-2, with TRBD1 matching 10 bases. From germline, CDR1 is MNHEY and CDR2 SVGAGI. The CDR3 has 13 amino acids. Unmatched junction bases numbered 4, after V lost 5 bases and J lost 7 bases. The CDR3 loop is CASSPGQGFGYTF. In DNA form, the CDR3 reads TGTGCCAGCAGTCCGGGACAGGGGTTTGGCTACACCTTC.

This chain joins TRBV28 and TRBJ1-2; D unresolved. V was cut by 7 bases and J by 7 bases, with 19 bases left in between. Germline V gives CDR1 MDHEN, CDR2 SYDVKM. The CDR3 sequence is 14 residues long. This chain's CDR3 is CASILDSRLGGYTF. CDR3 DNA: TGTGCCAGCATTCTCGATTCTAGGTTGGGTGGCTACACCTTC.

The gene calls are TRBV6-4 and TRBJ1-6; D is uncertain. CDR1 MRHNA and CDR2 SNTAGT come from the germline V gene. The V gene lost 2 bases and the J gene lost 7 bases, with 6 bases spanning the gap. The CDR3 has 13 residues. In DNA form, the CDR3 reads TGTGCCAGCAGTGACGAGAGGAATTCACCCCTCCACTTT. Translation: CASSDERNSPLHF.

J is TRBJ1-1 and V is TRBV5-1; D might be TRBD1 (6 bases). Germline V CDR1 and CDR2: SGHRS, YFSETQ. CDR3 length: 14 residues. V was cut by 3 bases and J by 1 base, with 10 bases left in between. In DNA form, the CDR3 reads TGCGCCAGCAGCTCTGGACAGCCGAACACTGAAGCTTTCTTT. This codes for CASSSGQPNTEAFF.

The chain is built from TRBV19 and TRBJ2-5; 8 nucleotides match TRBD1. Trimming cost V 8 bases and J 7 bases; bases outside gene matches: 9. Germline CDR1 and CDR2: LNHDA and SQIVND (reference sequence). This CDR3 has 13 amino acids. The CDR3 reads CASGAGGYGTQYF. DNA of the CDR3: TGTGCCAGTGGTGCAGGGGGCTATGGGACCCAGTACTTC. Filled out from reference TRBV19 and TRBJ2-5, the complete variable domain reads DGGITQSPKYLFRKEGQNVTLSCEQNLNHDAMYWYRQDPGQGLRLIYYSQIVNDFQKGDIAEGYSVSREKKESFPLTVTSAQKNPTAFYLCASGAGGYGTQYFGPGTRLLVL.

The rearrangement uses TRBV29-1 and TRBJ1-2; 7 nucleotides agree with TRBD1. The CDR3 is 12 amino acids. V shed 3 bases, J shed 4 bases, and the junction held 2 bases outside the gene matches. The germline gives CDR1 SQVTM, CDR2 ANQGSEA. The CDR3 protein is CSVDRTGYGYTF. CDR3 nucleotide sequence: TGCAGCGTTGACCGGACAGGCTATGGCTACACCTTC.

The chain combines TRBV14 with TRBJ1-3; maybe TRBD1 (5 bases). Trimming removed 10 bases from V and 0 bases from J, with 10 bases in between. CDR3 length equals 13 residues. Germline CDR1 reads SGHDN; CDR2 reads FVKESK. The CDR3 nucleotides are TGTGCCACCAAGGGGTCCTCTGGAAACACCATATATTTT. Its translation is CATKGSSGNTIYF.

This rearrangement joins TRBV29-1 to TRBJ2-2, with D unresolved. Germline V lookup: CDR1 SQVTM, CDR2 ANQGSEA. V lost 1 base to trimming and J lost 2 bases, with 11 bases between them. CDR3 length: 15 amino acids. In nucleotides, the CDR3 is TGCAGCGTTGAAGGCGGCAGCGTAAACACCGGGGAGCTGTTTTTT. It yields the protein CSVEGGSVNTGELFF.